What follows are 28 T cell receptor beta chains derived from one specimen sequenced in a study of human CD8 memory T cell subsets. The study classified TPEX cells as CCR7+ PD-1+ TIGIT+ early memory CD8+ T cells bearing exhausted-like traits. UMI-labeled 5' RACE generated the TCR beta libraries. TCRdb reprocessed the 5' RACE reads; each CDR3 protein has one entry and no DNA is given. Its table records 7,500 to 9,000 distinct CDR3 sequences. The sequencing input was CD8+ T cells from PBMCs. The source of these receptors is a human donor in good health.

The chain couples TRBV6-2 or TRBV6-3 to TRBJ2-1; TCRdb gives TRBD1 as the D gene, but with no DNA this cannot be confirmed. The length of the CDR3 is 14 residues. Germline V gene sequence: CDR1 MNHEY, CDR2 SVGEGT. This chain's CDR3 is CASSLGGDNNEQFF.

The chain combines TRBV28 with TRBJ1-1; TCRdb outputs TRBD1, but without DNA this stays unchecked. The CDR3 runs to 15 residues. The germline gives CDR1 MDHEN, CDR2 SYDVKM. CDR3 sequence reads: CASSSLQGADTEAFF.

The chain joins TRBV10-3 to TRBJ2-5; TCRdb picks TRBD2, but there is no DNA to check that call. CDR1 is ENHRY, CDR2 SYGVKD, per germline. The CDR3 is 14 residues long. CDR3 region: CAIGLAGGQETQYF.

V usage is TRBV4-1 and J usage is TRBJ2-7; TCRdb's D gene call, TRBD1, goes unchecked for lack of DNA. The CDR3 runs 14 residues. Germline loops: CDR1 MGHRA, CDR2 YSYEKL. The CDR3 is CASSQVTGGYEQYF.

This chain joins TRBV6-2 or TRBV6-3 and TRBJ2-2; TCRdb's D gene call, TRBD2, goes unchecked for lack of DNA. The CDR3 consists of 18 residues. Germline values: CDR1 MNHEY, CDR2 SVGEGT. The CDR3 is CASSPRELREGRNGELFF.

The CDR3 loop reads CASSFPDAGSYEQYF. V usage is TRBV7-9 and J usage is TRBJ2-7. Germline CDR1 reads SEHNR; CDR2 reads FQNEAQ (reference sequence). The CDR3 runs 15 residues.

This rearrangement joins TRBV19 to TRBJ2-7; absent DNA, TCRdb's TRBD2 call cannot be checked. Germline CDR1 reads LNHDA; CDR2 reads SQIVND (reference sequence). The CDR3 covers 13 residues. The CDR3: CASSLGLTYEQYF. The complete variable domain, with remaining parts taken from reference TRBV19 and TRBJ2-7, reads DGGITQSPKYLFRKEGQNVTLSCEQNLNHDAMYWYRQDPGQGLRLIYYSQIVNDFQKGDIAEGYSVSREKKESFPLTVTSAQKNPTAFYLCASSLGLTYEQYFGPGTRLTVT.

The rearrangement links TRBV10-3 to TRBJ2-2; there is no DNA to check the TCRdb D call of TRBD2. The CDR3 runs 17 residues. Germline lookup yields CDR1 ENHRY and CDR2 SYGVKD. The CDR3 sequence: CAISERTSGKNTGELFF.

The chain carries TRBV3-1 and TRBJ2-1; checking the TCRdb D call of TRBD2 is not possible without DNA. CDR1 LGHDT and CDR2 YNNKEL come from the germline V gene (reference sequence). The length of the CDR3 is 16 residues. CDR3 region: CASSQEWQGLRNEQFF.

J is TRBJ2-1 and V is TRBV29-1; TCRdb proposes TRBD1, but this gene call is untestable without DNA. This CDR3 contains 14 residues. Germline loops: CDR1 SQVTM, CDR2 ANQGSEA. The CDR3 region is CSVDGGGSYNEQFF.

Judged by frequency, this clonotype is medium-sized. This rearrangement joins TRBV6-4 to TRBJ2-1; without DNA, the TCRdb call of TRBD1 cannot be checked. From germline, CDR1 is MRHNA and CDR2 SNTAGT. The CDR3 consists of 17 residues. Here the CDR3 reads CASSPVGWGDNYNEQFF.

The V gene is TRBV7-8, the J gene TRBJ2-7; TCRdb lists TRBD2, though no DNA is available to test this call. The length of the CDR3 is 16 residues. Germline CDR1 is SGHVS and CDR2 is FQNEAQ. The CDR3 protein is CASSLTLATPPYEQYF.

The V gene is TRBV25-1, the J gene TRBJ1-5. The CDR3 is made up of 14 amino acids. Germline CDR1 and CDR2: MGHDK and SYGVNS. The CDR3 loop reads CASSDRGLFQPQHF.

According to its frequency, this clonotype is medium-sized. The chain has TRBV29-1 and TRBJ1-1. Germline assignment: CDR1 SQVTM and CDR2 ANQGSEA. This CDR3 is 14 amino acids long. The CDR3 protein is CSVVNYALNTEAFF.

The CDR3 spells CASKFFAGGPHNEQFF. This chain links TRBV28 with TRBJ2-1; absent DNA, TCRdb's TRBD2 call cannot be checked. The CDR3 covers 16 residues. CDR1 is MDHEN and CDR2 is SYDVKM in the germline V gene.

This clonotype is deemed medium-sized by its frequency. This CDR3 reads CASSTEGWTGELFF. V gene TRBV7-9 combines with J gene TRBJ2-2; the TRBD1 assignment by TCRdb is unverifiable without DNA. The CDR3 is 14 amino acids. Germline CDR1 is SEHNR and CDR2 is FQNEAQ (reference sequence).

This chain uses TRBV7-2 with TRBJ1-1; TCRdb calls TRBD1, which cannot be checked without DNA. Germline V gene lookup returns CDR1 SGHTA and CDR2 FQGNSA. The CDR3 sequence is 14 residues long. This CDR3 is CASSPLRGPTEAFF.

By frequency, this clonotype registers medium-sized. The chain combines TRBV5-1 with TRBJ2-1; the D gene TCRdb calls, TRBD2, cannot be checked with no DNA. The V gene's germline CDR1 is SGHRS and CDR2 YFSETQ. The CDR3 covers 16 residues. The CDR3 region is CASSWPEGTSRNEQFF.

Frequency places this clonotype as medium-sized. V is TRBV27 and J is TRBJ2-7. The CDR3 length is 16 residues. Germline CDR1 and CDR2: MNHEY and SMNVEV (reference sequence). The CDR3 loop reads CASSLSYADAPYEQYF.

The chain employs TRBV7-9 and TRBJ2-7. This CDR3 contains 16 residues. Germline CDR1 SEHNR, CDR2 FQNEAQ (reference sequence). The CDR3 is CASSLQSTIPFYEQYF.

The CDR3 loop is CSVMSTASSYEQYF. This chain connects TRBV29-1 to TRBJ2-7. The CDR3 runs 14 residues. CDR1 SQVTM and CDR2 ANQGSEA come from the germline V gene.

The rearrangement joins TRBV7-2 to TRBJ2-2; the TCRdb call, TRBD2, lacks DNA for checking. The CDR3 is 19 amino acids. Germline CDR1 is SGHTA and CDR2 is FQGNSA. The CDR3 reads CASSLHPGLAGGPGGELFF.

The V and J genes are TRBV6-6 and TRBJ2-7; the D call of TRBD1 rests on TCRdb alone, since no DNA is present to check it. In germline, CDR1 is MNHNY, CDR2 SVGAGI (reference sequence). The CDR3 runs to 13 residues. The CDR3 is CASSQGMNYEQYF.

The gene calls are TRBV7-2 and TRBJ1-1. Germline-derived CDR1 and CDR2 are SGHTA and FQGNSA. There are 13 residues in the CDR3. The CDR3: CASSLWGTWEAFF.

The CDR3 here is CSVDGQGGSEQPQHF. This chain uses TRBV29-1 with TRBJ1-5; TCRdb outputs TRBD1, but without DNA this stays unchecked. Germline lookup yields CDR1 SQVTM and CDR2 ANQGSEA. The CDR3 runs to 15 residues.

V is TRBV15 and J is TRBJ2-7; TCRdb calls TRBD2, which cannot be checked without DNA. The CDR3 covers 15 residues. Germline CDR1 is LNHNV and CDR2 is YYDKDF (reference sequence). CDR3 sequence reads: CATSIGSGRGYEQYF.

According to its frequency, this clonotype is medium-sized. The chain couples TRBV6-2 or TRBV6-3 to TRBJ2-7. The CDR3 loop spans 11 amino acids. CDR1 is MNHEY, CDR2 SVGEGT, per germline. The CDR3: CASRGGYEQYF.

This chain joins TRBV20-1 and TRBJ2-7; TCRdb gives TRBD1 as the D gene, but with no DNA this cannot be confirmed. The germline gives CDR1 DFQATT, CDR2 SNEGSKA (reference sequence). The CDR3 covers 15 residues. This chain's CDR3 is CSARDTGVVGYEQYF.